Below, one T cell receptor beta chain is given with its context. No antigen is known for it. Nothing much larger sits one base from this clone, and base qualities are not available. The library was generated by the immunoSEQ multiplex PCR assay. For most patients, genomic DNA was isolated with the Qiagen DNeasy Blood and Tissue Kit and sent frozen to Adaptive Biotechnologies for TCR sequencing. For most patients, high-throughput TCR-beta CDR3 sequencing of genomic DNA was performed by Adaptive Biotechnologies. Turning to the authors' computational methods: TCR sequencing data for around 19 patients were retrieved from Adaptive's ImmunoSEQ software; a few other patients were processed with MiXCR and VDJtools. To correct CD4 versus CD8 sorting errors, any sequence found in both subsets at a frequency ratio below 5:1 was removed. CDR3 nucleotide sequences shared by donor and recipient were removed because the origin of these sequences could not be assigned. Alloreactive clones required at least 2-fold expansion over unstimulated cells and minimum CFSE-low frequency of 0.002% (template counts) or 0.001% (read counts). Clones detected in sequenced pre-transplant spleen, lymph node, or MLR CFSE-low populations of the donor or recipient were defined as mappable. The cumulative frequency of alloreactive clones was calculated as a percentage of all sequences, weighted by copy number. TCRdb holds this immuneACCESS table with in-frame rearrangements only. Some clones are missing; in checked studies, unresolved V genes explain under half, and the rest has no known cause. That table gives V, J and clone size, and the DNA gave D and trimming. The sample table records 85,000 to 90,000 clones; roughly 80% of these occur just once. The top ten hold about 17% of the sample.

This specimen's time point label, interpreted: cells obtained before transplantation from donor or recipient. CD3+CD4+ and CD3+CD8+ populations were FACS-sorted from unstimulated pre-transplant donor and recipient cells taken from spleen or lymph nodes. The data derive from a study of graft-versus-host responses after intestinal transplantation (dated by TCRdb to the early 2020s). With regard to the full study: Recipients received multivisceral, liver-intestinal, or isolated intestinal transplants. Anti-thymocyte globulin induction was given to all recipients, followed by maintenance tacrolimus and steroids for 2 to 3 years. After intestinal transplantation, graft-versus-host and host-versus-graft alloreactive T cell clones in the graft, circulation and bone marrow were tracked using bulk TCR-beta CDR3 sequencing. Alloreactive clones were identified by sequencing pre-transplant mixed lymphocyte reaction products and comparing these products with unstimulated pre-transplant donor and recipient T cells. Of the 20 to 25 intestinal transplant recipients enrolled in the cohort, one of whom was a retransplant, a few patients without pretransplant specimens were excluded. A peak of at least 4% donor T cells among recipient peripheral blood mononuclear cells was the definition used for donor T cell macrochimerism. Rather than going through the commercial service, samples from three later patients were sequenced in-house on an Illumina MiSeq and processed with MiXCR.

CDR1 LGHNT and CDR2 FRNRAP were looked up in the germline V gene. From cysteine to phenylalanine, the CDR3 is 17 amino acids long. Only the CDR3 portion is preserved as DNA: 51 bases, with reading frame beginning at the first base. Trimming removed 3 bases from V and 10 bases from J, leaving 26 bases between the germline ends. What the study reported, not specific to this receptor: Conclusions were limited by the relatively low number and heterogeneity of intestinal transplant patients. GvH clones were found in recipient bone marrow, and some of the GvH clones appeared earlier in ileal mucosa or blood, which is consistent with an intestinal mucosal origin. Early after transplant, peak levels of circulating GvH clones were associated with declines in HvG clones. In the allografts of patients with donor T cell macrochimerism, GvH to HvG T cell clonal ratios were high.

The sequence links TRBV12-5 to TRBJ2-3, and TRBD1 may be the D gene, going by 7 matching bases. This specimen consisted of unstimulated CD8+ T cells sorted from spleen or lymph node cells, obtained before intestinal transplant. This TCR was recovered from a human donor who received an intestinal transplant. The CDR3 here reads CASGFLKSRQGGGSQYF. At the DNA level, the sequence is TGTGCTAGTGGTTTCCTAAAATCCAGACAGGGAGGTGGCTCGCAGTATTTT.